This T cell receptor (beta chain) comes out of a study of T cell responses to AZD1222 COVID-19 vaccine. This CDR3 spans 15 amino acids. Unmatched junction bases numbered 12, after V lost 10 bases and J lost 7 bases. CDR1 is ENHRY, CDR2 SYGVKD, per germline. Regarding the study as a whole: Seropositivity was recorded at baseline in only six AZD1222 recipients. White British donors predominated, females outnumbered males, and clonal diversity was possibly underestimated. CD4 TCRs covered the whole spike, strongest at regions 160-218 and 743-854. The study reported that nearly half of spike-specific TCRs target unmutated variant regions.

Assay: immunoSEQ multiplex PCR; the TCRdb copy retains only in-frame clones and omits some. The data hold approximately 99,000 clones, with roughly nine tenths observed a single time. Comments on this clone: Its antigen is still unknown.

V is TRBV10-3 and J is TRBJ1-5; 11 nucleotides agree with TRBD1. The clonotype comes from an adult who received the AZD1222 COVID-19 vaccine. Here the sequenced sample was peripheral blood, taken 28 days after the second AZD1222 dose. CDR3 loop: CATQSGTGGMQPQHF. CDR3 bases: TGTGCCACACAATCCGGGACAGGGGGAATGCAGCCCCAGCATTTT.